This TCR beta chain stems from a study of CD8+ T cells in alopecia areata. V shed 6 bases and J shed 1 base, with 12 bases lying between them. There are 14 residues in the CDR3. CDR1 MNHEY and CDR2 SVGAGI come from the germline V gene. This sample's treatment: oral pan-JAK inhibitor, 5-10 mg twice daily. Extraction of RNA preceded its reverse transcription into cDNA, which served as the sequencing template. Only in-frame clones appear in the TCRdb table, and some are missing; sequencing was by immunoSEQ multiplex PCR. The data hold some 200,000 clones, with 50% to 60% observed a single time. This chain uses TRBV6-5 with TRBJ1-1; D is undetermined. The clonotype was recovered from a human donor with alopecia areata. Specimen: CD4+ T cells sorted from blood, collected at week 4, from a patient treated with tofacitinib. CDR3 coding DNA: TGTGCCAGCAGGCAGTTCGGTGGGAACACTGAAGCTTTCTTT. The encoded protein is CASRQFGGNTEAFF.